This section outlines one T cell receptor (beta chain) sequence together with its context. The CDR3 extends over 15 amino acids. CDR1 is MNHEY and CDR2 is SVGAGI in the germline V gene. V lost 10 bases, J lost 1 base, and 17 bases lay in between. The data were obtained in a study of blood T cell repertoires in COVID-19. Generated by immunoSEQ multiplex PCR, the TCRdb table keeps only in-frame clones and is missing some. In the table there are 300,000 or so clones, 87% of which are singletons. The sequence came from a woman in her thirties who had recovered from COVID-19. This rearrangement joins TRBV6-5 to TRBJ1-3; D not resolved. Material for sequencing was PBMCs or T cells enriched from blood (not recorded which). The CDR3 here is CAIRATGRSGNTIYF. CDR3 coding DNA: TGTGCCATCCGGGCGACGGGGAGGTCTGGAAACACCATATATTTT.